This T cell receptor beta chain was recovered during a study of cytomegalovirus exposure and HLA in healthy donors. Study-level points and caveats: Among TCR beta chains, those listed as cytomegalovirus-associated numbered under 200. According to a later analysis, TCR clusters from the first cohort tended to co-occur in the 120 or so validation repertoires.

Details on this clone: Its antigen is unidentified.

The validation cohort, a group of 100 to 150 subjects, included the donors and was separate from the roughly 670-subject first cohort. The CDR3 covers 15 residues. Trimming cost V 5 bases and J 4 bases, with 14 bases left between them. Germline V gene data show CDR1 as SNHLY and CDR2 as FYNNEI. The table came from immunoSEQ multiplex PCR; TCRdb's copy has only in-frame clones and leaves some out. The data hold some 110,000 clones, with less than 90% observed a single time. The TCR sequence derives from a woman aged 18 to 35 in good health and CMV-seropositive. Specimen: PBMCs. The V and J genes are TRBV2 and TRBJ1-4; D unclear. The CDR3 nucleotides are TGTGCCAGCAGTCCTACGGGAGGCTTTAATGAAAAACTGTTTTTT. Protein sequence: CASSPTGGFNEKLFF.